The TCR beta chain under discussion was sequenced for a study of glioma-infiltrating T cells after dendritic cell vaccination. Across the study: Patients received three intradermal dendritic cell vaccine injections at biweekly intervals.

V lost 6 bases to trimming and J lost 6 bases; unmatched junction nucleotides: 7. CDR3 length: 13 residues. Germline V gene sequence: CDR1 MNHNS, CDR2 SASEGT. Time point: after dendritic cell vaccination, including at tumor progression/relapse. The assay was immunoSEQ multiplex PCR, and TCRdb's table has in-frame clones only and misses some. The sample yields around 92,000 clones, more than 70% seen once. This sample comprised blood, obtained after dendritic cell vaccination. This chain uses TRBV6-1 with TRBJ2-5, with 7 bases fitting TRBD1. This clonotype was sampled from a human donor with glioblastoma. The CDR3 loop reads CASRETGLKTQYF. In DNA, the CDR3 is TGTGCCAGCAGGGAGACAGGGTTAAAGACCCAGTACTTC.